These T cell receptor beta chains were read from a single sample in a study of technical replicates of blood from a handful of donors. Measured with immunoSEQ multiplex PCR; TCRdb has only the in-frame clones, and not every one. The sample yields under 95,000 clones, 85% to 95% seen once. The specimen was T cells isolated from PBMCs. Receptors were obtained from a human donor in good health. The CDR3 runs from the conserved cysteine through the conserved F or W. D genes are given only for firm matches. Some rows have no size entry. The others give once, few or many, or a class for an expanded clone.

D gene	clone size	V gene	J gene	CDR3 protein	CDR3 DNA
.	.	TRBV30	TRBJ1-2	CAWSAGWWGYTF	TGTGCCTGGAGCGCGGGCTGGTGGGGCTACACCTTC
TRBD1	.	TRBV29-1	TRBJ1-1	CSVAGYRGGTEAFF	TGCAGCGTTGCGGGATACAGGGGCGGTACTGAAGCTTTCTTT
.	.	TRBV5-4	TRBJ2-5	CASSLAVKAEETQYF	TGTGCCAGCAGCTTGGCGGTTAAAGCGGAAGAGACCCAGTACTTC
.	.	TRBV9	TRBJ2-5	CASSDYREGTQYF	TGTGCCAGCAGCGACTACAGGGAGGGGACCCAGTACTTC
.	.	TRBV5-1	TRBJ1-2	CASSPTGQRRGYTF	TGCGCCAGCAGTCCCACTGGACAGCGCCGTGGCTACACCTTC
TRBD2	.	TRBV2	TRBJ2-7	CASSEALAGGIRYEQYF	TGTGCCAGCAGTGAAGCACTAGCGGGGGGGATCCGCTACGAGCAGTACTTC
.	.	TRBV5-1	TRBJ2-5	CASSLGTRRKETQYF	TGCGCCAGCAGCTTGGGGACAAGACGAAAAGAGACCCAGTACTTC
.	.	TRBV7-3	TRBJ2-3	CASSRTSTDTQYF	TGTGCCAGCAGCAGGACAAGCACAGATACGCAGTATTTT
TRBD1	.	TRBV10-1	TRBJ1-5	CASSEGQGQPQHF	TGCGCCAGCAGTGAGGGACAGGGACAGCCCCAGCATTTT
TRBD1	.	TRBV4-2	TRBJ1-6	CASSPTGTGNSPLHF	TGTGCCAGCAGCCCAACCGGGACAGGGAATTCACCCCTCCACTTT
.	.	TRBV9	TRBJ1-1	CASSADRSDTEAFF	TGTGCCAGCAGCGCGGACAGATCCGACACTGAAGCTTTCTTT
TRBD2	once	TRBV2	TRBJ2-3	CASSGILASADTQYF	TGTGCCAGCAGTGGGATACTAGCGAGCGCAGATACGCAGTATTTT
.	once	TRBV19	TRBJ1-2	CATQRGRAESYGYTF	TGTGCCACCCAAAGGGGGAGGGCAGAATCGTATGGCTACACCTTC
.	.	TRBV6-1	TRBJ2-7	CASISVVWQYF	TGTGCCAGCATATCAGTCGTCTGGCAGTACTTC
TRBD1	once	TRBV5-5	TRBJ2-5	CASSQSGQGNRETQYF	TGTGCCAGCAGCCAATCGGGACAGGGGAATCGGGAGACCCAGTACTTC
.	.	TRBV4-2	TRBJ2-2	CASSQFSGGTGELFF	TGTGCCAGCAGCCAATTTTCAGGGGGGACCGGGGAGCTGTTTTTT
.	.	TRBV29-1	TRBJ2-1	CSVGVLGSYNEQFF	TGCAGCGTTGGGGTTCTAGGATCCTACAATGAGCAGTTCTTC
TRBD1	.	TRBV2	TRBJ2-3	CASTRQGEHSTDTQYF	TGTGCCAGCACCAGACAGGGGGAGCATTCCACAGATACGCAGTATTTT
.	.	TRBV20-1	TRBJ2-1	CSAYHADEQFF	TGCAGTGCTTATCATGCGGATGAGCAGTTCTTC
.	.	TRBV7-2	TRBJ1-1	CASSLSGEAFF	TGTGCCAGCAGCTTAAGCGGTGAAGCTTTCTTT
TRBD2	.	TRBV11-2	TRBJ2-3	CASSSTSGGRTDTQYF	TGTGCCAGCAGCTCGACTAGCGGGGGGCGCACAGATACGCAGTATTTT
.	.	TRBV27	TRBJ1-1	CASKPEAGYDTEAFF	TGTGCCAGCAAACCTGAGGCAGGGTATGACACTGAAGCTTTCTTT
.	.	TRBV7-3	TRBJ2-3	CASSARQADSTDTQYF	TGTGCCAGCAGCGCAAGGCAAGCGGATAGCACAGATACGCAGTATTTT
.	.	TRBV2	TRBJ1-1	CASSEGGQKAFF	TGTGCCAGCAGTGAAGGTGGACAGAAAGCTTTCTTT
.	.	TRBV2	TRBJ1-2	CASGQRYGYTF	TGTGCCAGCGGACAGCGGTATGGCTACACCTTC
TRBD1	.	TRBV19	TRBJ1-4	CASTRSGTGDEKLFF	TGTGCCAGTACCAGATCCGGGACAGGGGATGAAAAACTGTTTTTT
.	.	TRBV7-9	TRBJ2-1	CASSSDRNNEQFF	TGTGCCAGCAGTTCCGACAGAAACAATGAGCAGTTCTTC
TRBD1	.	TRBV6-5	TRBJ1-3	CASRRDRGGNTIYF	TGTGCCAGCCGCCGGGACAGGGGTGGAAACACCATATATTTT
.	.	TRBV11-2	TRBJ1-5	CASSPNAGGNQPQHF	TGTGCCAGCAGCCCCAATGCGGGTGGCAATCAGCCCCAGCATTTT
.	.	TRBV9	TRBJ2-2	CASSVLPTGELFF	TGTGCCAGCAGCGTACTCCCCACCGGGGAGCTGTTTTTT
.	once	TRBV4-2	TRBJ1-1	CASSQVYDGVTEAFF	TGTGCCAGCAGCCAAGTATACGACGGAGTCACTGAAGCTTTCTTT
.	.	TRBV5-4	TRBJ2-1	CASSLDVTGNEQFF	TGTGCCAGCAGCTTGGACGTCACCGGCAATGAGCAGTTCTTC
.	.	TRBV5-1	TRBJ2-2	CASNLGGAETGELFF	TGCGCCAGCAACCTAGGAGGTGCTGAGACCGGGGAGCTGTTTTTT
.	.	TRBV6-5	TRBJ2-1	CASSFGQFSSYNEQFF	TGTGCCAGCAGTTTCGGACAGTTTAGCTCCTACAATGAGCAGTTCTTC
TRBD1	.	TRBV30	TRBJ2-3	CAWSVPAGGRDTQYF	TGTGCCTGGAGTGTACCGGCAGGGGGCAGGGATACGCAGTATTTT
.	.	TRBV2	TRBJ1-2	CASRMTGGNYGYTF	TGTGCCAGCAGGATGACGGGGGGGAACTATGGCTACACCTTC
.	.	TRBV5-1	TRBJ2-1	CASTSSYNEQFF	TGCGCCAGCACGTCCTCCTACAATGAGCAGTTCTTC